Below, one T cell receptor beta chain is given with its context. This clonotype was seen only a few times. What antigen it recognizes has not been identified. Base qualities are not at hand, and no much larger clone is one base apart. This sample is drawn from a study of response to subunit inactivated influenza vaccine (dated by TCRdb to about 2018). Regarding the study in general: To follow how T cells responded to a trivalent subunit inactivated influenza vaccine, the researchers relied on deep quantitative profiling of the T cell receptor repertoire. Here is what the overall study found, with its caveats: It was suggested by the authors that each seasonal influenza vaccination may recruit only a limited number of new T cells.

V is clipped by 5 bases and J by 0 bases, and the sequence between their germline boundaries is 14 bases long. From a lookup of the germline V gene, CDR1 and CDR2 are SGHVS and FQNEAQ. Inclusive of the bounding cysteine and phenylalanine, the CDR3 is 15 residues long. Here the CDR3 DNA is all that survives: 45 bases in frame from base 1. The library was obtained by RT-PCR. The instrument given in TCRdb is Illumina HiSeq 2500. TCRdb reworked the public reads: Q25 trimming with fastp, MiXCR clone assembly, productive beta chains retained. Each entry merges the rows of one CDR3 protein and shows their most common DNA and genes. The sample table lists roughly 570,000 distinct CDR3 sequences, 14% of them with a count of one. Roughly 10% of the sample belongs to the ten largest clones.

This chain joins TRBV7-8 to TRBJ2-7; TRBD2 could be the D gene, as 6 bases match. Sequenced material: PBMCs from blood, taken about 12 days after vaccination. This TCR derives from a man aged 45 to 65 who received an inactivated influenza vaccine. Donor details come from another sample of the same person, matched by shared clones. The DNA sequence is TGTGCCAGCAGCCTCGGGACTCCGAGCTCCTACGAGCAGTACTTC. It translates as CASSLGTPSSYEQYF.